These 22 T cell receptor beta chains share one sample of origin, sequenced in a study of T cell responses to AZD1222 COVID-19 vaccine. TCRdb keeps only in-frame clones here, not all; method: immunoSEQ multiplex PCR. The data contain 46,000 or so clones, roughly 80% of them seen just once; the ten biggest clones take up 6% to 7%. The sequencing used peripheral blood, collected on day 0 of AZD1222 vaccination. The receptors shown here come from an adult in good health.

The rearrangement joins TRBV7-6 to TRBJ1-6, with unresolved D. The CDR3 length is 19 residues. Per the germline V gene, CDR1 is SGHVS and CDR2 is FNYEAQ. V was trimmed by 1 base and J by 0 bases, leaving 16 bases between them. CDR3 sequence reads: CASSLEGVGKSSYNSPLHF. The CDR3 nucleotides are TGTGCCAGCAGCTTAGAGGGAGTAGGAAAGAGCTCCTATAATTCACCCCTCCACTTT.

The rearrangement links TRBV28 to TRBJ1-2; TRBD1 matches at 11 bases. The CDR3 contains 15 residues. Germline V lookup: CDR1 MDHEN, CDR2 SYDVKM. Trimming removed 5 bases from V and 6 bases from J; junction bases left unmatched: 8. CDR3 residues: CASSGGGQGANGYTF. The DNA for the CDR3 is TGTGCCAGCAGTGGCGGAGGACAGGGGGCTAATGGCTACACCTTC.

The V call is TRBV6-5, the J call TRBJ1-1; D possibly corresponds to TRBD1 (6 bases). Germline V gene data show CDR1 as MNHEY and CDR2 as SVGAGI. The CDR3 is 14 residues long. Trimming took off 10 bases at V and 3 bases at J, with 18 bases between the two ends. This CDR3 reads CATGGSGAYTEAFF. The CDR3 DNA reads as TGTGCCACTGGGGGTTCAGGGGCTTACACTGAAGCTTTCTTT.

This clone has ten or more counts. The V call is TRBV19, the J call TRBJ2-5; TRBD2 might be the D (5 bases). V was clipped by 6 bases and J by 1 base, with 9 bases between them. The CDR3 loop spans 13 amino acids. From germline, CDR1 is LNHDA and CDR2 SQIVND (reference sequence). The CDR3 loop is CASSFGLQETQYF. CDR3 in DNA: TGTGCCAGTAGCTTTGGACTCCAAGAGACCCAGTACTTC.

V usage is TRBV19 and J usage is TRBJ1-5; TRBD1 is a possible D gene (5 bases). The CDR3 covers 13 residues. CDR1 and CDR2 from the germline V gene are LNHDA and SQIVND (reference sequence). Trimming took off 3 bases at V and 6 bases at J, with 9 bases between the two ends. CDR3 DNA sequence: TGTGCCAGTAGTATTTCGGGGGTTCAGCCCCAGCATTTT. Its protein product is CASSISGVQPQHF.

In its sample, this clone was seen a few times. This chain connects TRBV12-2 to TRBJ2-7; the table's TRBD2 call for D was not verified on the DNA. TRBV12-2 counts as a pseudogene. The CDR3 loop spans 13 amino acids. The DNA for the CDR3 is TGTGCAAGTCGCTTAGCGCCGGGCTACGAGCAGTACGTC. Its protein product is CASRLAPGYEQYV.

This chain links TRBV20-1 with TRBJ1-2; D gene uncertain. This CDR3 is 11 amino acids long. Germline CDR1 and CDR2: DFQATT and SNEGSKA (reference sequence). V was cut by 6 bases and J by 8 bases, with 13 bases left in between. Here the CDR3 DNA reads TGCAGTGCCTCAGACACGCGGGGCTACACCTTC. The encoded protein is CSASDTRGYTF.

This clone was seen a few times. The rearrangement joins TRBV19 to TRBJ2-3; unclear D gene. The CDR3 spans 16 residues. The V and J ends lost 5 bases and 2 bases respectively, with 17 bases between them. The V gene's germline CDR1 is LNHDA and CDR2 SQIVND (reference sequence). The CDR3 coding sequence is TGTGCCAGTAGTGTCGGACCCAAAAAGTCCACAGATACGCAGTATTTT. Translation gives CASSVGPKKSTDTQYF. The full variable domain, rest sourced from reference TRBV19 and TRBJ2-3, is DGGITQSPKYLFRKEGQNVTLSCEQNLNHDAMYWYRQDPGQGLRLIYYSQIVNDFQKGDIAEGYSVSREKKESFPLTVTSAQKNPTAFYLCASSVGPKKSTDTQYFGPGTRLTVL.

The chain is built from TRBV7-2 and TRBJ2-2, with TRBD2 as a possible D gene (6 bases). Germline CDR1 reads SGHTA; CDR2 reads FQGNSA. The ends were cut back, 5 bases at V and 5 bases at J, with 18 bases in the middle. The CDR3 has 16 amino acids. In DNA, the CDR3 is TGTGCCAGCAGCAGGCCCCCCGGGGGAAGGACCGGGGAGCTGTTTTTT. Its translation is CASSRPPGGRTGELFF.

The genes are TRBV3-1 (or the pseudogene TRBV3-2) and TRBJ1-4, with a tentative D call TRBD1 (6 bases). V dropped 4 bases and J dropped 3 bases, with 15 bases sitting between them. Germline values: CDR1 LGHDT, CDR2 YNNKEL (reference sequence). This CDR3 is built from 16 residues. CDR3 in DNA: TGTGCCAGCAGCCTTAACAGGGTCTTAGCTAATGAAAAACTGTTTTTT. The encoded protein is CASSLNRVLANEKLFF.

This chain uses TRBV12-3 or TRBV12-4 with TRBJ1-1; possible D gene TRBD1, 5 bases. The CDR3 covers 13 residues. V dropped 8 bases and J dropped 0 bases, with 10 bases sitting between them. The CDR3 reads CASEGHLNTEAFF. CDR3 bases: TGTGCCAGCGAAGGACATTTGAACACTGAAGCTTTCTTT.

The chain is built from TRBV19 and TRBJ2-3; a possible D gene is TRBD1 (5 bases). The germline gives CDR1 LNHDA, CDR2 SQIVND (reference sequence). The V gene lost 5 bases and the J gene lost 0 bases, with 18 bases spanning the gap. The CDR3 totals 17 residues. This CDR3 is CASSVLRTAGSTDTQYF. The CDR3 DNA reads as TGTGCCAGTAGTGTATTAAGGACGGCAGGGAGCACAGATACGCAGTATTTT.

The genes are TRBV6-1 and TRBJ1-1, with a weak D call TRBD1 (5 bases). V lost 2 bases and J lost 8, with 9 bases in between. CDR3 size: 12 residues. Per germline, CDR1 MNHNS and CDR2 SASEGT. The CDR3, as DNA: TGTGCCAGCAGTGAATTCGGGGGGGAAGCTTTCTTT. It specifies CASSEFGGEAFF.

The chain is built from TRBV6-5 and TRBJ1-4; D not resolved. V was trimmed by 6 bases and J by 11 bases, leaving 22 bases between them. This CDR3 spans 15 amino acids. In germline, CDR1 is MNHEY, CDR2 SVGAGI. As DNA, the CDR3 is TGTGCCAGCAGCCCCCGAGCGGGGAGGTCTGTGAAACTGTTTTTT. Protein: CASSPRAGRSVKLFF.

The J gene is TRBJ2-1, the V gene TRBV19; possibly TRBD2 for D (6 bases). In germline, CDR1 is LNHDA, CDR2 SQIVND (reference sequence). V lost 5 bases, J lost 7 bases, and 12 bases lay in between. The CDR3 has 13 amino acids. The CDR3 region has the DNA TGTGCCAGTAGTCCGCTGGGGGGAAATGAGCAGTTCTTC. Translation: CASSPLGGNEQFF.

The chain carries TRBV5-1 and TRBJ2-2; tentatively, D is TRBD1 (5 bases). This CDR3 region has 15 residues. Germline lookup yields CDR1 SGHRS and CDR2 YFSETQ. Trimming took 0 bases from V and 1 from J, leaving 7 bases between them. DNA of the CDR3: TGCGCCAGCAGCTTGGGGACACAGAACACCGGGGAGCTGTTTTTT. Its protein is CASSLGTQNTGELFF.

The chain is built from TRBV24-1 and TRBJ2-3, with unresolved D. The germline V gene has CDR1 KGHDR and CDR2 SFDVKD. The CDR3 extends over 13 amino acids. Trimming cost V 3 bases and J 5 bases, with 8 bases left between them. Written as DNA, the CDR3 is TGTGCCACCAGTGATGGGCATCAAGATACGCAGTATTTT. Amino acid sequence: CATSDGHQDTQYF.

The V call is TRBV28, the J call TRBJ1-5; 7 positions agree with TRBD1. Unmatched junction bases numbered 6, after V lost 3 bases and J lost 7 bases. This CDR3 has 14 amino acids. Germline V gene lookup returns CDR1 MDHEN and CDR2 SYDVKM. The DNA of the CDR3 is TGTGCCAGCAGTTTTTACAGGGGACGACAGCCCCAGCATTTT. Residues: CASSFYRGRQPQHF. Complete variable domain (other parts from reference TRBV28 and TRBJ1-5): DVKVTQSSRYLVKRTGEKVFLECVQDMDHENMFWYRQDPGLGLRLIYFSYDVKMKEKGDIPEGYSVSREKKERFSLILESASTNQTSMYLCASSFYRGRQPQHFGDGTRLSIL.

The chain recombines TRBV27 with TRBJ2-5; D is perhaps TRBD1 or TRBD2 (5 bases each). V lost 2 bases and J 5 bases, leaving 12 bases between the germline ends. The germline gives CDR1 MNHEY, CDR2 SMNVEV (reference sequence). The CDR3 spans 14 residues. The CDR3 DNA is TGTGCCAGCAGTTTAGGGGACCCTAGGGAGACCCAGTACTTC. Its translation is CASSLGDPRETQYF.

The chain couples TRBV2 to TRBJ1-6; TRBD1 might be the D (5 bases). The CDR3 is 14 residues long. The germline V gene encodes CDR1 SNHLY and CDR2 FYNNEI. Between the trimmed V and J ends, which lost 3 bases and 12 bases, there was a span of 15 bases. Here the CDR3 DNA reads TGTGCCAGCAGTGAGGCAGGGTGGGGTGGACCCCTCCACTTT. Translated, it gives CASSEAGWGGPLHF.

Written as DNA, the CDR3 is TGTGCCAGCAGTTTTACCAAGGATGGCTACACCTTC. This sequence encodes CASSFTKDGYTF. V is TRBV12-3 or TRBV12-4 and J is TRBJ1-2, with D hard to call. Deletions cut 3 bases from V and 6 bases from J, with 8 bases between. This CDR3 is 12 amino acids long.

A remark on this clone: Other nucleotide sequences in the sample specify the same CDR3. This chain uses TRBV28 with TRBJ1-5; D uncertain. CDR1 and CDR2 (germline): MDHEN, SYDVKM. The CDR3 runs 14 residues. V lost 3 bases to trimming and J lost 2 bases, with 8 bases between them. The CDR3 bases are TGTGCCAGCAGTTTTGGGAGGGGCAATCAGCCCCAGCATTTT. The encoded protein is CASSFGRGNQPQHF.